This entry describes one T cell receptor beta chain. No antigen is known for it. These data are taken from a study of graft-versus-host responses after intestinal transplantation. After removal of 4 bases from V and 2 bases from J, the junction contained 5 bases not matched to a gene. This CDR3 has 15 residues. Germline V gives CDR1 SGHRS, CDR2 YFSETQ. Measured with immunoSEQ multiplex PCR; TCRdb has only the in-frame clones, and not every one. The table shows more than 65,000 clones, with nearly 85% occurring only once. General study points: Investigators detected GvH clones in recipient marrow, with some emerging earlier in ileum or blood. Early after transplant, HvG declines were associated with peak levels of circulating GvH clones.

The material sequenced was unstimulated CD4+ T cells sorted from spleen or lymph node cells, taken before transplant. The clonotype was recovered from a human donor who was the organ donor for an intestinal transplant. This chain connects TRBV5-1 to TRBJ2-1, with TRBD1 identical over 8 bases. The CDR3 here is CASSRTTGAYNEQFF. DNA for the CDR3: TGCGCCAGCAGCCGAACGACAGGGGCCTACAATGAGCAGTTCTTC.